This T cell receptor (beta chain) was identified in a study of control samples from healthy donors and cancer patients (dated by TCRdb to 2020 to 2022). The library was produced with the immunoSEQ multiplex PCR assay. TCRdb retrieved this table from immuneACCESS and kept in-frame rearrangements only. Not all clones are present; in checked studies, unresolved V genes account for under half, and no reason is known for the remainder. Recorded for this sample are 100,000 to 150,000 clones; about 91% of them occurred a single time. The ten largest make up 8.5% to 10% of the sample. Counted from cysteine to phenylalanine, this CDR3 has 14 amino acids. Kept here is only the CDR3 DNA, which spans 42 bases and is read in frame from base 1. The CDR1 and CDR2 encoded by the germline V gene are SGHDT and YYEEEE. V gives up 1 base and J gives up 4 bases, and the segment between their germline ends measures 9 bases.

Turning to this clone: It lacks a known antigen. It has no much larger one-base neighbor in the sample; base qualities were not kept.

This receptor chain uses TRBV5-6 and TRBJ1-5; the D region possibly corresponds to TRBD1 (5 bases align). This clonotype was sampled from a man aged 18 to 30 in good health. Sequencing was done on a sample of blood. The nucleotides are TGTGCCAGCAGCTTGAAGGGGCTTAATCAGCCCCAGCATTTT. Its protein product is CASSLKGLNQPQHF.